One and the same sample provided the 17 T cell receptor beta chains below, sequenced in a study of T cell responses to AZD1222 COVID-19 vaccine. Measured with immunoSEQ multiplex PCR; TCRdb has only the in-frame clones, and not every one. This table holds under 150,000 clones, over 85% found once. The sample consisted of peripheral blood, taken on day 0 of AZD1222 vaccination. The receptors stem from an adult in good health.

Here the CDR3 DNA reads TGTGCCTGGAGTGTAGTGGGTGACGGCTACGAGCAGTACTTC. This encodes CAWSVVGDGYEQYF. The gene calls are TRBV30 and TRBJ2-7; the D is unclear. The CDR3 contains 14 residues. V gave up 0 bases and J gave up 3 bases, with 12 bases separating them. Germline V gene data show CDR1 as GTSNPN and CDR2 as SVGIG (reference sequence).

The chain couples TRBV27 to TRBJ2-7; a weak D match, TRBD2 (6 bases). The germline gives CDR1 MNHEY, CDR2 SMNVEV (reference sequence). The CDR3 is 15 residues long. Trimming took off 4 bases at V and 3 bases at J, with 16 bases between the two ends. CDR3 DNA: TGTGCCAGCAGTTCCTATGGACTATCGCACTACGAGCAGTACTTC. Translating gives CASSSYGLSHYEQYF.

V gene TRBV2 combines with J gene TRBJ1-5; D remains ambiguous. The CDR3 totals 13 residues. The V end lost 3 bases, the J end lost 7 bases, and 10 bases lay between the germline ends. CDR1 and CDR2 (germline): SNHLY, FYNNEI. DNA of the CDR3: TGTGCCAGCAGTGAGGTAAAGGACCAGCCCCAGCATTTT. Translated: CASSEVKDQPQHF.

V usage is TRBV30 and J usage is TRBJ1-4, with D maybe TRBD1 (5 bases). V lost 0 bases, J lost 3 bases, and 8 bases lay in between. From germline, CDR1 is GTSNPN and CDR2 SVGIG (reference sequence). The CDR3 has 14 amino acids. Written as DNA, the CDR3 is TGTGCCTGGAGTGTAGACAGCTCTAATGAAAAACTGTTTTTT. Residues: CAWSVDSSNEKLFF.

The chain links TRBV27 to TRBJ1-2, with no clear D. The CDR3 runs to 15 residues. CDR1 and CDR2 (germline): MNHEY, SMNVEV (reference sequence). Trimming left V 5 bases short and J 2 bases short, with 15 bases between. The CDR3 coding sequence is TGTGCCAGCAGTCCAAACGGGGTTTTGAACTATGGCTACACCTTC. Protein product: CASSPNGVLNYGYTF.

The V and J genes are TRBV5-1 and TRBJ1-5; D call uncertain. Germline V gene sequence: CDR1 SGHRS, CDR2 YFSETQ. The germline V and J ends were trimmed by 4 bases and 5 bases, with 10 bases remaining between them. The CDR3 contains 13 residues. CDR3 loop: CASSPTPDQPQHF. The DNA for the CDR3 is TGCGCCAGCAGCCCTACCCCAGATCAGCCCCAGCATTTT.

The chain couples TRBV6-2 or TRBV6-3 to TRBJ1-1; weak D call: TRBD1 (5 bases). The CDR3 is made up of 13 amino acids. CDR1 and CDR2 (germline): MNHEY, SVGEGT. Trimming pared 2 bases from V and 8 bases from J, leaving 12 bases between. The CDR3 here is CASSYVGGTEAFF. CDR3 DNA sequence: TGTGCCAGCAGTTACGTCGGGGGGACCGAAGCTTTCTTT.

The V and J genes are TRBV5-6 and TRBJ1-6; tentative D call: TRBD1 (5 bases). Germline V gene lookup returns CDR1 SGHDT and CDR2 YYEEEE. V lost 0 bases to trimming and J lost 6 bases, with 7 bases between them. This CDR3 comprises 14 residues. DNA for the CDR3: TGTGCCAGCAGCTTGGGACAGATTAATTCACCCCTCCACTTT. As protein: CASSLGQINSPLHF.

The J gene is TRBJ1-2, the V gene TRBV5-4; D gene uncertain. Trimming took 1 base from V and 4 from J, leaving 11 bases between them. The CDR3 length is 14 residues. Germline V CDR1 and CDR2: SGHNT, YYREEE (reference sequence). CDR3 sequence: CASSLKDPSYGYTF. CDR3 bases: TGTGCCAGCAGCTTGAAGGATCCAAGCTATGGCTACACCTTC.

V and J are TRBV6-6 and TRBJ1-5, with D tentatively TRBD1 (5 bases). Germline lookup yields CDR1 MNHNY and CDR2 SVGAGI (reference sequence). The CDR3 extends over 14 amino acids. V was cut by 5 bases and J by 3 bases, with 11 bases left in between. CDR3 residues: CASSRGPSNQPQHF. CDR3 DNA sequence: TGTGCCAGCAGTAGGGGACCTTCCAATCAGCCCCAGCATTTT.

This chain joins TRBV18 and TRBJ1-1; the D gene is possibly TRBD1 (5 bases). The CDR3 totals 16 residues. The V and J ends lost 7 bases and 1 base respectively, with 19 bases between them. From germline, CDR1 is KGHSH and CDR2 LQKENI. The CDR3 loop reads CASLPGASPRNTEAFF. CDR3 coding DNA: TGTGCCAGCTTACCCGGGGCTAGCCCCAGGAACACTGAAGCTTTCTTT.

This clone was recorded only once. The V gene is TRBV10-2, the J gene TRBJ1-2, with unresolved D. The CDR3 is made up of 14 amino acids. CDR1 and CDR2 from the germline V gene are WSHSY and SAAADI. V was clipped by 2 bases and J by 2 bases, with 9 bases between them. The CDR3 nucleotides are TGCGCCAGCAGTGAGCCCCATAGAAACTATGGCTACACCTTC. Its translation: CASSEPHRNYGYTF.

The gene calls are TRBV27 and TRBJ2-1; 9 bases match TRBD1. This CDR3 contains 15 residues. Germline V gene sequence: CDR1 MNHEY, CDR2 SMNVEV (reference sequence). Unmatched junction bases numbered 10, after V lost 8 bases and J lost 5 bases. The CDR3 nucleotides are TGTGCCAGCCGTTGGTCCAGGACAGGGGACAATGAGCAGTTCTTC. It codes for CASRWSRTGDNEQFF.

The gene calls are TRBV5-1 and TRBJ1-1; tentative D call: TRBD1 (6 bases). CDR1 and CDR2 (germline): SGHRS, YFSETQ. The CDR3 length is 12 residues. Between the trimmed V and J ends, which lost 4 bases and 7 bases, there was a span of 11 bases. The CDR3 reads CASSPNRVEAFF. The DNA for the CDR3 is TGCGCCAGCAGCCCAAACAGGGTTGAAGCTTTCTTT.

Remarks on this clone: Other DNA sequences in the sample encode the same CDR3. The chain recombines TRBV9 with TRBJ1-5, with D uncertain. Germline CDR1 and CDR2: SGDLS and YYNGEE. V lost 2 bases to trimming and J lost 5 bases, with 11 bases between them. There are 14 residues in the CDR3. The CDR3 DNA reads as TGTGCCAGCAGCGTTGAGGGTTCCGATCAGCCCCAGCATTTT. Its protein product is CASSVEGSDQPQHF.

The V and J genes are TRBV2 and TRBJ2-1, with D possibly TRBD2 on 6 matching bases. CDR3 length: 12 amino acids. The germline V gene encodes CDR1 SNHLY and CDR2 FYNNEI. V lost 8 bases and J 8 bases, leaving 13 bases between the germline ends. The chain's CDR3 is CASGTSIDEQFF. CDR3 DNA sequence: TGTGCCAGCGGTACTAGCATCGATGAGCAGTTCTTC.

The CDR3 DNA follows: TGTGCCAGCTCACCCGGGACAGGGGCTAACTATGGCTACACCTTC. Translating gives CASSPGTGANYGYTF. The rearrangement links TRBV18 to TRBJ1-2, with 10 bases fitting TRBD1. The CDR3 runs 15 residues. V trimming: 3 bases; J trimming: 0 bases; junction bases outside the gene matches: 1. The germline V gene encodes CDR1 KGHSH and CDR2 LQKENI.